The clone carrying this TCR beta chain was recorded many times. Its specificity is unknown. Molecules of cDNA were individually given unique molecular identifiers that were attached to them. Each CDR3 protein is one row after TCRdb ran MiXCR on the 5' RACE reads. The sample holds nearly 55,000 distinct CDR3 sequences, about 8% seen once. The data stem from a study of early T cells in non-severe SARS-CoV-2 infection. Study at large: Sequencing used unsorted whole-blood bulk RNA, so chains lack pairing.

From germline, CDR1 is SGHDT and CDR2 YYEEEE. Trimming took 1 base from V and 3 from J, leaving 12 bases between them. The CDR3 runs to 15 residues. Study-wide findings and caveats: The study's VDJdb matching favored anti-spike CD8 responses and missed private and CD4 specificities.

V usage is TRBV5-6 and J usage is TRBJ2-3; a weak D match, TRBD1 (5 bases). Sequences were derived from whole blood, sampled at baseline. The sequence came from an adult who was a healthcare worker with PCR-confirmed SARS-CoV-2 infection or an uninfected control (not recorded which). In nucleotides, the CDR3 is TGTGCCAGCAGCTTGTGGGCAGGGCCGACAGATACGCAGTATTTT. Translation: CASSLWAGPTDTQYF.